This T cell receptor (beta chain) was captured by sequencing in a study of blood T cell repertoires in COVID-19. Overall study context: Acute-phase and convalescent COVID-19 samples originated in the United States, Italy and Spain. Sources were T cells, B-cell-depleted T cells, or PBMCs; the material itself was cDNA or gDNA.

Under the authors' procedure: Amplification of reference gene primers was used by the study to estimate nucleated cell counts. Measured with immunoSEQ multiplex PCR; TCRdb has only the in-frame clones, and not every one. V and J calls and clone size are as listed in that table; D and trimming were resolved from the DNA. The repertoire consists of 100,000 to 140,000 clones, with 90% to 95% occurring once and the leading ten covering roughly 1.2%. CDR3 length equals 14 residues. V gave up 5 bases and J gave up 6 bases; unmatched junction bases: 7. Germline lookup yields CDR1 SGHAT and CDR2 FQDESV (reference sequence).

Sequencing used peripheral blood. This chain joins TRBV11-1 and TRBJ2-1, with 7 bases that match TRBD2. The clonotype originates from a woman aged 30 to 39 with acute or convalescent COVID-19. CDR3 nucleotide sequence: TGTGCCAGCAGCCGGGAGGCAGGGATCAATGAGCAGTTCTTC. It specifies CASSREAGINEQFF.